This T cell receptor (beta chain) was documented in a study of blood T cell repertoires in COVID-19. Original processing notes: Amplifying reference gene primers gave estimates of nucleated cell counts. Libraries were prepared by immunoSEQ multiplex PCR; TCRdb keeps only in-frame clonotypes and omits some of them. Clone size and V and J calls were adopted from that table, with D and trimming inferred from the DNA. The sample yields under 45,000 clones, roughly 90% seen once. Germline CDR1 is SNHLY and CDR2 is FYNNEI. CDR3 length equals 15 residues. Trimming took 4 bases from V and 0 from J, leaving 11 bases between them.

Sequenced: peripheral blood. This clonotype originated in a man aged 55 to 70 with active COVID-19. The chain carries TRBV2 and TRBJ2-3; D perhaps matches TRBD2 (6 bases). For the CDR3, the DNA is TGTGCCAGCAGTGCCGGGACTGGAAGCACAGATACGCAGTATTTT. Translated, it gives CASSAGTGSTDTQYF.